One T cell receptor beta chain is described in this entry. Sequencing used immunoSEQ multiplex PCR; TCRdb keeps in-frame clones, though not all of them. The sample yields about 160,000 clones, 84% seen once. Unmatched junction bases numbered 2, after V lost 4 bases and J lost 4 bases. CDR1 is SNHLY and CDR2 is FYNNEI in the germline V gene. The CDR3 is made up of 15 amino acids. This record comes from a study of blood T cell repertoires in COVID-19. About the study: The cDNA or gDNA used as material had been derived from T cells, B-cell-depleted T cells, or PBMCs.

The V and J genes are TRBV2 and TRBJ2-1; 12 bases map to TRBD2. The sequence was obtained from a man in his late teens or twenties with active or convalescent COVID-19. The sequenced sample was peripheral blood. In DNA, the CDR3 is TGTGCCAGCAGTGCGACTAGCGGGAGTTACAATGAGCAGTTCTTC. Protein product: CASSATSGSYNEQFF.